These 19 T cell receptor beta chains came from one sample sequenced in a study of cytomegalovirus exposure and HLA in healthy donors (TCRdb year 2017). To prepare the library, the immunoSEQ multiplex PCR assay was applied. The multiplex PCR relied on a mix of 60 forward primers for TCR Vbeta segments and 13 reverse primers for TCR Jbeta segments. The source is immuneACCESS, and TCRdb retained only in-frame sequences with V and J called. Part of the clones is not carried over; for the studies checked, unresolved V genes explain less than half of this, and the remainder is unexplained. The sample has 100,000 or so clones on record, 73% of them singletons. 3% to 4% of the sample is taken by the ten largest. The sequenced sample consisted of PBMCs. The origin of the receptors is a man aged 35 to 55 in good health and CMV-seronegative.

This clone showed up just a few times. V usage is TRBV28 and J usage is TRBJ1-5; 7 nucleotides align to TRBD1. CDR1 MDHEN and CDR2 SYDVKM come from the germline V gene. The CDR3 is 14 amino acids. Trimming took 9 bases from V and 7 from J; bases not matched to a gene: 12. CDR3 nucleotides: TGTGCCAGTCTACCCCGGGACAGCATCCAGCCCCAGCATTTT. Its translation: CASLPRDSIQPQHF. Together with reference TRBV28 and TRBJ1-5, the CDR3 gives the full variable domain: DVKVTQSSRYLVKRTGEKVFLECVQDMDHENMFWYRQDPGLGLRLIYFSYDVKMKEKGDIPEGYSVSREKKERFSLILESASTNQTSMYLCASLPRDSIQPQHFGDGTRLSIL.

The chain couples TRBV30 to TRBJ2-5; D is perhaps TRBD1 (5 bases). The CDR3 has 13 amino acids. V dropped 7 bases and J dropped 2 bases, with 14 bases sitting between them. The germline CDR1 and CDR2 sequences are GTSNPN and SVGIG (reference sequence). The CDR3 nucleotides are TGTGCCTCAACAGGTGGGGATCAAGAGACCCAGTACTTC. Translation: CASTGGDQETQYF.

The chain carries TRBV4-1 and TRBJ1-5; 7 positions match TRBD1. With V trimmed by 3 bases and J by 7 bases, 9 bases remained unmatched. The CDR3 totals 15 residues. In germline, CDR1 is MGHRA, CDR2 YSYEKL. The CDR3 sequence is CASSHLGQVGQPQHF. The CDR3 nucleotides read TGCGCCAGCAGCCACTTAGGACAGGTTGGCCAGCCCCAGCATTTT.

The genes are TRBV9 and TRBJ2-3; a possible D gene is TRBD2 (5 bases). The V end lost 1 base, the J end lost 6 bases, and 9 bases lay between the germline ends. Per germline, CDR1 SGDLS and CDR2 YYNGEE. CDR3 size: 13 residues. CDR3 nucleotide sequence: TGTGCCAGCAGCGTAAGAGGGATCGATACGCAGTATTTT. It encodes CASSVRGIDTQYF.

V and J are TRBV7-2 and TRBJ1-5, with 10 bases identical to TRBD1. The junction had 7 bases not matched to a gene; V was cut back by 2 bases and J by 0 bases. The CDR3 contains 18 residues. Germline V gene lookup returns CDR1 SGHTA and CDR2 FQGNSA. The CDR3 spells CASSLFRQGAYSNQPQHF. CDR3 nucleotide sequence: TGTGCCAGCAGCTTATTCCGACAGGGGGCGTATAGCAATCAGCCCCAGCATTTT.

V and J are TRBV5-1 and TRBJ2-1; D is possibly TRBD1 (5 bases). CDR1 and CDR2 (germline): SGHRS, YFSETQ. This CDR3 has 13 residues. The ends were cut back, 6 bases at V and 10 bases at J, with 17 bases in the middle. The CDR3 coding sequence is TGCGCCAGCACCATGCCAGGGTTAGGAGAGCAGTTCTTC. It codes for CASTMPGLGEQFF.

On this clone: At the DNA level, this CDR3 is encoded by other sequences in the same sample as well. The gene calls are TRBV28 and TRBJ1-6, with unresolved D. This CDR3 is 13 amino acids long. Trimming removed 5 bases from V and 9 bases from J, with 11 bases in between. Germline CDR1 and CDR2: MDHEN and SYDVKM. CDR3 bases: TGTGCCAGCAGTCGGGGATCCGGTTCACCCCTCCACTTT. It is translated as CASSRGSGSPLHF. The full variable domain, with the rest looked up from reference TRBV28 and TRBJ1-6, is DVKVTQSSRYLVKRTGEKVFLECVQDMDHENMFWYRQDPGLGLRLIYFSYDVKMKEKGDIPEGYSVSREKKERFSLILESASTNQTSMYLCASSRGSGSPLHFGNGTRLTVT.

The CDR3 reads CASSYSGLAGESAFF. CDR3 nucleotide sequence: TGTGCCAGCAGTTACTCGGGGTTGGCAGGGGAATCAGCTTTCTTT. The chain carries TRBV6-5 and TRBJ1-1; possible D gene TRBD1, 6 bases. The CDR3 totals 15 residues. Trimming removed 0 bases from V and 10 bases from J, with 18 bases in between. The V gene's germline CDR1 is MNHEY and CDR2 SVGAGI.

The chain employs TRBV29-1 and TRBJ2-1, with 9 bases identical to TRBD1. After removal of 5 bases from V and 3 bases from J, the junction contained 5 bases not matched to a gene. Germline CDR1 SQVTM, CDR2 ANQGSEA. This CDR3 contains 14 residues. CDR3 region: CSVLRDRDYNEQFF. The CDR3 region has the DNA TGCAGCGTTCTCCGGGACAGGGACTACAATGAGCAGTTCTTC.

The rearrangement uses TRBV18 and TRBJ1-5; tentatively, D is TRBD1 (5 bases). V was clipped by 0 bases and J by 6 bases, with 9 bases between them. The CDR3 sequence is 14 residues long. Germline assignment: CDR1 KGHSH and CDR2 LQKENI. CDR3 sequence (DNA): TGTGCCAGCTCACCACCAGGGGATCGTCAGCCCCAGCATTTT. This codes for CASSPPGDRQPQHF.

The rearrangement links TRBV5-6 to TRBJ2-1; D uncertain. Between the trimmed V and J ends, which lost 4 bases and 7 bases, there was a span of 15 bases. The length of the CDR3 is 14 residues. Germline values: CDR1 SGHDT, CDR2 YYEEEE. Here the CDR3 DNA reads TGTGCCAGCAGCATCTGGAGCCCTTGGAATGAGCAGTTCTTC. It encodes CASSIWSPWNEQFF.

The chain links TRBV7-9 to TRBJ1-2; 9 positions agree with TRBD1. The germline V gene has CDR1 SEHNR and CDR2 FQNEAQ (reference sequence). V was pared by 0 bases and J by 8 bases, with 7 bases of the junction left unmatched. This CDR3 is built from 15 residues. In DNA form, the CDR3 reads TGTGCCAGCAGCTTAGCGTTGGGACAGGGCAACGGCTACACCTTC. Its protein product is CASSLALGQGNGYTF.

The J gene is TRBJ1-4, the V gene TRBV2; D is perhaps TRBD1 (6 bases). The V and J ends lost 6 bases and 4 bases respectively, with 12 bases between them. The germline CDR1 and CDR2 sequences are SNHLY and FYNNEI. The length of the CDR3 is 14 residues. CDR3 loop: CASRDDRYNEKLFF. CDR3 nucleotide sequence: TGTGCCAGCAGAGACGACAGGTATAATGAAAAACTGTTTTTT.

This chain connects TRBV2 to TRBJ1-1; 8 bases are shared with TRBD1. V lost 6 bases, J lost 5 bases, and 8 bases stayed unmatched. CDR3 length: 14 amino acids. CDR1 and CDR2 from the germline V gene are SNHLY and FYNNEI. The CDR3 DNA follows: TGTGCCAGCAGAGGGACAGGATGGAATACTGAAGCTTTCTTT. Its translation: CASRGTGWNTEAFF.

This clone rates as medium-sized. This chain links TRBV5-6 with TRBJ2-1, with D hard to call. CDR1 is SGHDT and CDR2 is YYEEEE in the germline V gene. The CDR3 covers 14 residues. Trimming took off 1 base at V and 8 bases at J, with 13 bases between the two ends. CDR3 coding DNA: TGTGCCAGCAGCTTGCGGCTAGGAAACGATGAGCAGTTCTTC. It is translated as CASSLRLGNDEQFF.

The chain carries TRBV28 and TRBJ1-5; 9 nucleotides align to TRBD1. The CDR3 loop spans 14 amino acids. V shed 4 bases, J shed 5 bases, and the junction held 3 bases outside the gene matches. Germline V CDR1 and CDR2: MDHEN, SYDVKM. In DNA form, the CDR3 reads TGTGCCAGCAGTTCCGGGACAGGGTATCAGCCCCAGCATTTT. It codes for CASSSGTGYQPQHF.

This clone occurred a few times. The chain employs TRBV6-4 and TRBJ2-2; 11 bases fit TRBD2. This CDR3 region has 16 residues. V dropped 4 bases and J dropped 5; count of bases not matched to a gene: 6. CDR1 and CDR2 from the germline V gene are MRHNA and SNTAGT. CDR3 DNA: TGTGCCAGCAGTGTCCTAGCGGGGGGAGAGACCGGGGAGCTGTTTTTT. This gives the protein CASSVLAGGETGELFF.

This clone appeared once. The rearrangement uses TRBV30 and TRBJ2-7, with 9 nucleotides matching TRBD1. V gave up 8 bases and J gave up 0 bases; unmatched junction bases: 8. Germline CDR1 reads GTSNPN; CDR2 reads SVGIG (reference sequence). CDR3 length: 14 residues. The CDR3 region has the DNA TGTGCCCAGGACAGGGGAAGGAGCTCCTACGAGCAGTACTTC. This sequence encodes CAQDRGRSSYEQYF.

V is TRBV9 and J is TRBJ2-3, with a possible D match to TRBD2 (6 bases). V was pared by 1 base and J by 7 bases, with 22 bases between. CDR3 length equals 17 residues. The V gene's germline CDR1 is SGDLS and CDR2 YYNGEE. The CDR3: CASSVPLSGGDPNTQYF. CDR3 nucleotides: TGTGCCAGCAGCGTACCACTCAGTGGCGGGGATCCAAATACGCAGTATTTT.